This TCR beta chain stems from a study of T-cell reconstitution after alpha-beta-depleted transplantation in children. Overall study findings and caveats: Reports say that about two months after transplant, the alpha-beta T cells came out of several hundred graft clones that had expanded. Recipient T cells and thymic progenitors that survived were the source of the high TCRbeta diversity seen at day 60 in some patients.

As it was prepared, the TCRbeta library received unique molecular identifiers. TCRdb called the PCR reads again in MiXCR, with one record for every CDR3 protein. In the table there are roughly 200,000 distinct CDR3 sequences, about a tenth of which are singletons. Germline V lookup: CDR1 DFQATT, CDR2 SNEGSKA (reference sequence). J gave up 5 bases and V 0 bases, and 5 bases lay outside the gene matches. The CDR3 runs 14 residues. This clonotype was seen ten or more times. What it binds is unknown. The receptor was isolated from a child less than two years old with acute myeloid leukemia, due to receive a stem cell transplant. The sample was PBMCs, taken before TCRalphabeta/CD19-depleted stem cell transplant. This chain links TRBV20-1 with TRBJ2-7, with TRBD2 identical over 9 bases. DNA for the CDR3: TGCAGTGCTAGAGAGGCCGGGACTAGCAACGAGCAGTACTTC. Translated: CSAREAGTSNEQYF.